These 6 T cell receptor beta chains were all obtained from the same sample, sequenced in a study of T cells after yellow fever vaccination. TCRdb reanalysed the 5' RACE reads using MiXCR and keeps one entry per CDR3 protein. The sample includes approximately 180,000 distinct CDR3 sequences, 6.2% seen only once; the top ten take about 2.7%. The sample here was CD4+ T cells sorted from PBMCs, taken on the day of the first yellow fever vaccination. The receptor set was obtained from a man between 18 and 29 years old who received the YFV17D yellow fever vaccine.

This clonotype occurred a few times. CDR3 region: CASSSGEWNTGELFF. The CDR3 region has the DNA TGTGCCAGCAGTTCAGGGGAATGGAACACCGGGGAGCTGTTTTTT. V usage is TRBV6-5 and J usage is TRBJ2-2, with a tentative D call TRBD1 (6 bases). The CDR3 is 15 amino acids. Germline V gene lookup returns CDR1 MNHEY and CDR2 SVGAGI. V was trimmed by 4 bases and J by 1 base, leaving 10 bases between them.

The rearrangement links TRBV11-2 to TRBJ2-3, with 9 bases aligning to TRBD2. The J segment lost 5 bases and the V segment lost 5 bases, leaving 8 bases of the junction unmatched. The CDR3 extends over 15 amino acids. From germline, CDR1 is SGHAT and CDR2 FQNNGV. Here the CDR3 reads CASSRTRGGEDTQYF. DNA of the CDR3: TGTGCCAGCAGCCGCACGCGGGGGGGCGAAGATACGCAGTATTTT.

This clonotype has a count of ten or more. The J gene is TRBJ1-1, the V gene TRBV29-1, with unresolved D. Germline lookup yields CDR1 SQVTM and CDR2 ANQGSEA. This CDR3 has 11 amino acids. The germline V and J ends were trimmed by 4 bases and 8 bases, with 11 bases remaining between them. CDR3 DNA sequence: TGCAGCGTTGCCCCTTATCGGGAAGCTTTCTTT. Translating gives CSVAPYREAFF.

This clonotype was seen many times. V gene TRBV3-1 combines with J gene TRBJ2-7; tentative D call: TRBD1 (5 bases). This CDR3 comprises 13 residues. Looked up from germline, CDR1 is LGHDT and CDR2 is YNNKEL (reference sequence). With 4 bases removed from V and 0 bases from J, the gap between germline ends came to 7 bases. The CDR3 spells CASSPTASYEQYF. CDR3 bases: TGTGCCAGCAGCCCGACAGCCTCCTACGAGCAGTACTTC.

In its sample, this clonotype was seen a few times. The chain employs TRBV5-1 and TRBJ2-1, with 9 bases that match TRBD2. The CDR3 length is 16 residues. Looked up from germline, CDR1 is SGHRS and CDR2 is YFSETQ. The junction had 7 bases not matched to a gene; V was cut back by 1 base and J by 5 bases. CDR3 DNA: TGCGCCAGCAGCTTGCTGACGGCGGGGGGGAACAATGAGCAGTTCTTC. Its translation: CASSLLTAGGNNEQFF.

This clonotype was seen a few times. DNA of the CDR3: TGTGCCAGCAGCTTGGGGACAGGCCTTTGGGGCCAGTACTTC. This codes for CASSLGTGLWGQYF. The gene calls are TRBV5-6 and TRBJ2-5, with 7 bases lining up with TRBD1. Germline CDR1 is SGHDT and CDR2 is YYEEEE. With V trimmed by 0 bases and J by 10 bases, 9 bases remained unmatched. The CDR3 contains 14 residues.